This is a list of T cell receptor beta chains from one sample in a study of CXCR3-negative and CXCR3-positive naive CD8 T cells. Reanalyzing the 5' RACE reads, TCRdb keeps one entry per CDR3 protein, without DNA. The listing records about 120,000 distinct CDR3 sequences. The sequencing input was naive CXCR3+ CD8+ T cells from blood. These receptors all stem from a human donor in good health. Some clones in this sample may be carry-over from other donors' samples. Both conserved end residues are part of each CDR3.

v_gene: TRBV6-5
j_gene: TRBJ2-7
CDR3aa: CASRSVPGAFHEQYF

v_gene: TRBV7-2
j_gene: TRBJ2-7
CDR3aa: CASSLHGTGGYEQYF

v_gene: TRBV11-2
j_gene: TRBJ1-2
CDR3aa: CASSVTGGTYGYTF

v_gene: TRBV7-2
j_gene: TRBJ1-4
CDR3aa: CASSFGTGEEKLFF

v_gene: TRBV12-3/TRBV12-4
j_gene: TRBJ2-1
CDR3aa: CASSSDRNNEQFF

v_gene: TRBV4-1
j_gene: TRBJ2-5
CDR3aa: CASSQGETGAQYF

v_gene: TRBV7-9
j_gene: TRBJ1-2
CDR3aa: CASSLARTGSYGYTF

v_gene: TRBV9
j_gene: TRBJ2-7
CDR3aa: CASSPVAGGPGEQYF

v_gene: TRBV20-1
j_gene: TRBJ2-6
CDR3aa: CSANSGANVLTF

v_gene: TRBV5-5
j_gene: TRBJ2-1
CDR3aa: CASSFQWEGYNEQFF

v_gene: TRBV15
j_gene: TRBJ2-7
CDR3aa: CATSSELAGGLSYEQYF

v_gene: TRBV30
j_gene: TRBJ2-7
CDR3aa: CAWSVLSALSYEQYF

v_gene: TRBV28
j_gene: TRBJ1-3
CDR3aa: CASSLPTLDKDSGNTIYF

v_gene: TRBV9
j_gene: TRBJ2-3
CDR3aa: CASSVWGSGDTQYF

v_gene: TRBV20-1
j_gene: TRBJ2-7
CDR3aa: CSAREGGHYEQYF

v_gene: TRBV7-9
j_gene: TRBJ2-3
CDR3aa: CASPQEENTDTQYF

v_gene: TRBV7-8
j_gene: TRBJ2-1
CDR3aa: CASSLGPGGYNEQFF

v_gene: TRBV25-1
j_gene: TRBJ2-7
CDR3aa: CASSEYRGSGGEQYF

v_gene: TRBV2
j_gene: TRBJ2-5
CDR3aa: CASSEGQGSETQYF

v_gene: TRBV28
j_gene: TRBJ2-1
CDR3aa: CASSLLAGGYYNEQFF

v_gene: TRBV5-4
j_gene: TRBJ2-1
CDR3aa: CASSLEQNYNEQFF

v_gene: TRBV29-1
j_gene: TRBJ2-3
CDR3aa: CSVLRGQSTDTQYF

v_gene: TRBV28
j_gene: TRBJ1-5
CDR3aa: CASTQILSNQPQHF

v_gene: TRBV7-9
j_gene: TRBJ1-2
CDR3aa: CASSFPGDGYTF

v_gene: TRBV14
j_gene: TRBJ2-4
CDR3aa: CASSHGLTSLAKNIQYF

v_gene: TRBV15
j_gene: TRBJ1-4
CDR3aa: CATSRESRQGAREKLFF

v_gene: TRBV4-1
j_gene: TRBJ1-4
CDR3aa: CASSFRTGLNEKLFF

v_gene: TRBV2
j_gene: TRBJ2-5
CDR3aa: CASSEDPAEEETQYF

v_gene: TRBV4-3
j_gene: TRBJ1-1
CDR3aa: CASSLQGWGKEAFF

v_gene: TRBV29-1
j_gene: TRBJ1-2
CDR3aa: CSVELTRNYGYTF

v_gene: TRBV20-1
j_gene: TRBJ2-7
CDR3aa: CSARDPRSSYEQYF

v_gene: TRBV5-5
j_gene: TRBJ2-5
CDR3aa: CASSLFGGSRETQYF

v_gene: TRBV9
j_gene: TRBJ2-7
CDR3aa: CASSEKDRQGLYYEQYF

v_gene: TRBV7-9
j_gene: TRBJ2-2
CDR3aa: CASSLDIRELFF

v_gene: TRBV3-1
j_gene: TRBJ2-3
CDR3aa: CASSQSAGTSEGKGTDTQYF

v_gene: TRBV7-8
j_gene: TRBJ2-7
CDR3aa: CASSSRREGPYYEQYF

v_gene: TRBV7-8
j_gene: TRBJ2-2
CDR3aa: CASSFWRTWTSGELFF

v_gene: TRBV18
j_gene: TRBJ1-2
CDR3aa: CASSPADRVFGYTF

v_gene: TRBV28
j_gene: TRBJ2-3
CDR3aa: CASSDLLVSDTQYF

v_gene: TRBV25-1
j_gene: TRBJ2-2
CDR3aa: CASRVQDANTGELFF

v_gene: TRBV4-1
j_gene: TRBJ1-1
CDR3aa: CASSQLFGAPEAFF

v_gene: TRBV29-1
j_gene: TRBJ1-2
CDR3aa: CSVEAGQSYGYTF

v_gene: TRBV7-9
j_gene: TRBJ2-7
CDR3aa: CASSNLEGAYEQYF

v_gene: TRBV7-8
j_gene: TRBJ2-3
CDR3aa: CASSPQRGGQKDTQYF

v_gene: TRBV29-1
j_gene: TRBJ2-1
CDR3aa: CSTRGGGLYNEQFF

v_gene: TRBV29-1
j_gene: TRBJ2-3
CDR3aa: CSVGTAYATRTDTQYF

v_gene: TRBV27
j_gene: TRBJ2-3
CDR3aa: CASSSESLGIPDTQYF

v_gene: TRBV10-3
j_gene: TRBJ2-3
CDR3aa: CAISELFGDTQYF

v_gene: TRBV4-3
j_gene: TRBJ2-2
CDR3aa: CASSQEAGLHTGELFF

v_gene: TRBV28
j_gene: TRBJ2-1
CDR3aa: CASSLKSLAGGYNEQFF

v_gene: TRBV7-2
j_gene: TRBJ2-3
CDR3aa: CASSLSPGGGYTDTQYF

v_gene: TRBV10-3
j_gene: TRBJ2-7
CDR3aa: CAISGPTYEQYF

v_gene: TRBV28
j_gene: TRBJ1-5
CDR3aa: CASSLILAGNQPQHF

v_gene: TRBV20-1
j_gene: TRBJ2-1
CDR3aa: CSAPRTSGYNEQFF